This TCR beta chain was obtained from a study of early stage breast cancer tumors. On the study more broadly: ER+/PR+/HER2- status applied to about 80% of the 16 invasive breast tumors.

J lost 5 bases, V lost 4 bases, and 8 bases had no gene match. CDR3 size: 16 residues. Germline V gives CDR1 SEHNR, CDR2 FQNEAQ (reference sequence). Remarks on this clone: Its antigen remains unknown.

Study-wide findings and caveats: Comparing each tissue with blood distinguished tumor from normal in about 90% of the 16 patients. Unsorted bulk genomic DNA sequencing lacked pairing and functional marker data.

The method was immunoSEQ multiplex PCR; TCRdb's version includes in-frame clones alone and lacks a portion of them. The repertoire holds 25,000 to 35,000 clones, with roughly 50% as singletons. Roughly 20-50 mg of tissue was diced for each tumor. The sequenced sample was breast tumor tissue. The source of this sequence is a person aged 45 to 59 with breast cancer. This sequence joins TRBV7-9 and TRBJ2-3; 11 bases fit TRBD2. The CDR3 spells CASSSWAGTSGDTQYF. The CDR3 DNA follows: TGTGCCAGCAGCTCTTGGGCCGGGACTAGCGGAGATACGCAGTATTTT.